The 30 T cell receptor beta chains below all came from one sample that was sequenced in a study of PD-L1 blockade in urothelial cancer (TCRdb year 2017). The library was produced with the immunoSEQ multiplex PCR assay. Here the immuneACCESS table is served through TCRdb, limited to in-frame sequences with V and J called. Missing clones are a known gap in these copies; in checked studies unresolved V genes cover under half, and the rest lacks a known reason. This sample is represented by some 52,000 clones; about 72% of them were singletons. More than 3.5% of the sample is in the top ten clones. This specimen was PBMCs, taken around atezolizumab (anti-PD-L1) treatment. All receptors come from a man in his sixties or seventies with urothelial cancer.

This chain uses TRBV27 with TRBJ1-1; no firm D call. The germline gives CDR1 MNHEY, CDR2 SMNVEV (reference sequence). The CDR3 length is 13 residues. The V and J ends lost 6 bases and 4 bases respectively, with 12 bases between them. This chain's CDR3 is CASSPGGGTEAFF. The CDR3 DNA is TGTGCCAGCAGCCCGGGAGGTGGCACTGAAGCTTTCTTT.

The chain carries TRBV7-6 and TRBJ1-3; no definite D call. The ends were cut back, 4 bases at V and 2 bases at J, with 24 bases in the middle. CDR1 is SGHVS, CDR2 FNYEAQ, per germline. The CDR3 totals 19 residues. Written as DNA, the CDR3 is TGTGCCAGCAGCTCCAATCCACCCTCGGAGGTAAAGGCTGGAAACACCATATATTTT. It yields the protein CASSSNPPSEVKAGNTIYF.

CDR3: CASSLQGGEEKLFF. In DNA, the CDR3 is TGTGCCAGCAGCCTCCAGGGAGGCGAAGAAAAACTGTTTTTT. The chain has TRBV7-6 and TRBJ1-4, with D perhaps TRBD1 (5 bases). The CDR3 is 14 amino acids. Germline lookup yields CDR1 SGHVS and CDR2 FNYEAQ. Trimming cost V 5 bases and J 8 bases, with 15 bases left between them.

The J gene is TRBJ2-1, the V gene TRBV2; 9 bases line up with TRBD1. This CDR3 spans 11 amino acids. V was clipped by 7 bases and J by 14 bases; unmatched bases: 6. Germline CDR1 is SNHLY and CDR2 is FYNNEI. In DNA, the CDR3 is TGTGCCAGCAAGCCCCGACAGGGGGAGTTCTTC. This encodes CASKPRQGEFF.

This chain connects TRBV27 to TRBJ1-5; D remains unclear. V dropped 5 bases and J dropped 0 bases, with 5 bases sitting between them. Per the germline V gene, CDR1 is MNHEY and CDR2 is SMNVEV (reference sequence). The CDR3 is 13 amino acids. This CDR3 reads CASSRYSNQPQHF. For the CDR3, the DNA is TGTGCCAGCAGTCGCTATAGCAATCAGCCCCAGCATTTT.

V gene TRBV10-3 combines with J gene TRBJ2-3; TRBD1 agrees at 9 bases. The CDR3 sequence is 13 residues long. V trimming: 10 bases; J trimming: 0 bases; junction bases outside the gene matches: 2. The V gene's germline CDR1 is ENHRY and CDR2 SYGVKD. In nucleotides, the CDR3 is TGTGCCACCGGGACAGGGAGCACAGATACGCAGTATTTT. This codes for CATGTGSTDTQYF.

The chain employs TRBV7-2 and TRBJ1-2; D may be TRBD1 (5 bases). The CDR3 has 15 amino acids. The germline V gene encodes CDR1 SGHTA and CDR2 FQGNSA. V was trimmed by 8 bases and J by 5 bases, leaving 21 bases between them. The CDR3 coding sequence is TGTGCCAGCGCCTTAGATAGACAGATCCCATATGGCTACACCTTC. Translating gives CASALDRQIPYGYTF. The whole variable domain, filled in from reference TRBV7-2 and TRBJ1-2, reads GAGVSQSPSNKVTEKGKDVELRCDPISGHTALYWYRQSLGQGLEFLIYFQGNSAPDKSGLPSDRFSAERTGGSVSTLTIQRTQQEDSAVYLCASALDRQIPYGYTFGSGTRLTVV.

The chain employs TRBV19 and TRBJ1-6; 7 bases are shared with TRBD1. The germline V gene has CDR1 LNHDA and CDR2 SQIVND (reference sequence). The CDR3 loop spans 16 amino acids. The ends lost 7 bases at V and 7 bases at J; junction bases unmatched: 13. The CDR3 spells CASNDSHRGANSPLHF. DNA of the CDR3: TGTGCCAGTAATGATTCCCACAGGGGCGCGAATTCACCCCTCCACTTT.

In nucleotides, the CDR3 is TGTGCCAGCAGTAGACAGCCCCAAGAGACCCAGTACTTC. Amino acids: CASSRQPQETQYF. The V gene is TRBV7-3, the J gene TRBJ2-5; a weak D match, TRBD1 (5 bases). This CDR3 is built from 13 residues. Germline CDR1 and CDR2: SGHTA and FQGTGA. Trimming removed 6 bases from V and 1 base from J, with 9 bases in between.

With respect to this clone: Other DNA variants within this sample encode the same CDR3. V and J are TRBV5-1 and TRBJ1-3, with D unresolved. Trimming removed 4 bases from V and 0 bases from J, with 11 bases in between. This CDR3 region has 15 residues. Germline V gives CDR1 SGHRS, CDR2 YFSETQ. The CDR3: CASSLDGSSGNTIYF. The CDR3 DNA sequence: TGCGCCAGCAGCCTCGACGGGAGCTCTGGAAACACCATATATTTT.

V and J are TRBV18 and TRBJ1-4; D gene uncertain. This CDR3 is 15 amino acids long. V was cut by 0 bases and J by 10 bases, with 15 bases left in between. Germline CDR1 and CDR2: KGHSH and LQKENI. For the CDR3, the DNA is TGTGCCAGCTCACCACCTACCGAATCTCTCGGAAAACTGTTTTTT. It yields the protein CASSPPTESLGKLFF.

CDR3: CASRITGDTGELFF. The CDR3 nucleotides read TGTGCCAGCAGGATCACAGGGGACACCGGGGAGCTGTTTTTT. The chain employs TRBV6-5 and TRBJ2-2; TRBD1 agrees at 7 bases. Trimming removed 6 bases from V and 3 bases from J; junction bases left unmatched: 4. The germline V gene has CDR1 MNHEY and CDR2 SVGAGI. The CDR3 spans 14 residues.

The chain employs TRBV4-2 and TRBJ2-1; 8 nucleotides agree with TRBD2. Germline V lookup: CDR1 LGHNA, CDR2 YNFKEQ. The junction had 11 bases not matched to a gene; V was cut back by 4 bases and J by 0 bases. The CDR3 is 18 amino acids. DNA for the CDR3: TGTGCCAGCAGCCTTTTTCAAACTAGCGGCATCTCCTACAATGAGCAGTTCTTC. Amino acid sequence: CASSLFQTSGISYNEQFF.

The rearrangement joins TRBV6-5 to TRBJ1-1, with D uncertain. The V end was cut by 7 bases, the J end by 1 base, with 16 bases between. Germline lookup yields CDR1 MNHEY and CDR2 SVGAGI. This CDR3 is 15 amino acids long. The CDR3, as DNA: TGTGCCAGCACCTTAGGCGGCGCAAAGAACACTGAAGCTTTCTTT. Translating it yields CASTLGGAKNTEAFF.

The V and J genes are TRBV5-6 and TRBJ2-1, with D perhaps TRBD2 (6 bases). Germline V gives CDR1 SGHDT, CDR2 YYEEEE. V was pared by 4 bases and J by 0 bases, with 14 bases between. CDR3 size: 16 residues. Here the CDR3 reads CASSPFRGSSYNEQFF. For the CDR3, the DNA is TGTGCCAGCAGCCCCTTCCGGGGGAGCTCCTACAATGAGCAGTTCTTC.

This clone was found a few times. The chain carries TRBV6-5 and TRBJ2-5; TRBD2 aligns across 10 bases. V was pared by 6 bases and J by 5 bases, with 9 bases of the junction left unmatched. The CDR3 is made up of 15 amino acids. Per germline, CDR1 MNHEY and CDR2 SVGAGI. The CDR3 sequence is CASRASGGAGETQYF. The CDR3 DNA reads as TGTGCCAGCAGGGCCAGCGGGGGGGCGGGGGAGACCCAGTACTTC.

The V call is TRBV27, the J call TRBJ2-4; TRBD1 agrees at 9 bases. After removal of 5 bases from V and 3 bases from J, the junction contained 5 bases not matched to a gene. This CDR3 region has 15 residues. Germline loops: CDR1 MNHEY, CDR2 SMNVEV (reference sequence). The CDR3 coding sequence is TGTGCCAGCAGTACAGGGGGCAGGGGCAAAAACATTCAGTACTTC. Translation gives CASSTGGRGKNIQYF.

V usage is TRBV11-2 and J usage is TRBJ2-1; D unresolved. This CDR3 is 12 amino acids long. Germline V gene lookup returns CDR1 SGHAT and CDR2 FQNNGV. Trimming took 1 base from V and 9 from J, leaving 7 bases between them. The CDR3 sequence is CASSLGFSEQFF. The CDR3 DNA reads TGTGCCAGCAGCTTAGGATTCAGTGAGCAGTTCTTC.

The chain links TRBV28 to TRBJ2-7, with D possibly being TRBD2 (5 bases). V lost 6 bases and J 3 bases, leaving 12 bases between the germline ends. Germline values: CDR1 MDHEN, CDR2 SYDVKM. The CDR3 runs 13 residues. The chain's CDR3 is CASRKRVSYEQYF. CDR3 coding DNA: TGTGCCAGCAGGAAGAGGGTTAGCTACGAGCAGTACTTC.

The chain has TRBV4-1 and TRBJ2-3; possible D gene TRBD2, 5 bases. This CDR3 contains 15 residues. V lost 0 bases and J 4 bases, leaving 11 bases between the germline ends. In germline, CDR1 is MGHRA, CDR2 YSYEKL. The CDR3 is CASSQDPGFADTQYF. CDR3 DNA: TGCGCCAGCAGCCAAGATCCGGGGTTCGCAGATACGCAGTATTTT.

This clone was seen only once. The chain recombines TRBV11-2 with TRBJ2-2; perhaps TRBD1 as D (6 bases). Germline V gene sequence: CDR1 SGHAT, CDR2 FQNNGV. Between the trimmed V and J ends, which lost 8 bases and 4 bases, there was a span of 17 bases. The CDR3 contains 15 residues. In nucleotides, the CDR3 is TGTGCCAGCTCTCAGGGGCTAGCCGGCACCGGGGAGCTGTTTTTT. Encoded protein: CASSQGLAGTGELFF.

This chain uses TRBV7-3 with TRBJ2-1, with TRBD2 matching 13 bases. From germline, CDR1 is SGHTA and CDR2 FQGTGA. The length of the CDR3 is 14 residues. V lost 7 bases, J lost 9 bases, and 6 bases stayed unmatched. The CDR3 DNA follows: TGTGCCAGCAAAACTAGCGGGAGGGCGGTTGAGCAGTTCTTC. This sequence encodes CASKTSGRAVEQFF.

The rearrangement joins TRBV7-9 to TRBJ1-2; a possible D gene is TRBD1 (5 bases). Trimming shortened V by 6 bases and J by 5 bases, and 28 bases separated the two germline ends. CDR3 length equals 18 residues. Germline V gene lookup returns CDR1 SEHNR and CDR2 FQNEAQ (reference sequence). The CDR3 loop reads CASSRMGGIAGPLYGYTF. The CDR3 bases are TGTGCCAGCAGTAGAATGGGGGGGATTGCGGGACCCCTTTATGGCTACACCTTC.

This clone was counted between two and nine times. The V and J genes are TRBV11-1 and TRBJ1-1; 8 bases map to TRBD1. V lost 6 bases and J lost 7; bases outside the gene matches: 7. The V gene's germline CDR1 is SGHAT and CDR2 FQDESV (reference sequence). The CDR3 loop spans 13 amino acids. CDR3 DNA sequence: TGTGCCAGCAGTCACGACAGGGGTGATGAAGCTTTCTTT. The encoded protein is CASSHDRGDEAFF.

In nucleotides, the CDR3 is TGCGCCACTCCCCGGGGGGCCAGGCGGCGAGAAAACACCATATATTTT. Its protein product is CATPRGARRRENTIYF. This chain uses TRBV4-1 with TRBJ1-3; a possible D gene is TRBD1 (6 bases). The germline V gene has CDR1 MGHRA and CDR2 YSYEKL. The CDR3 has 16 residues. V lost 10 bases and J lost 6, with 25 bases in between.

The chain carries TRBV5-5 and TRBJ2-2; 8 bases align to TRBD1. Germline V gene data show CDR1 as SGHKS and CDR2 as YYEKEE (reference sequence). V lost 4 bases and J lost 5; bases outside the gene matches: 10. The CDR3 runs 16 residues. CDR3 sequence reads: CASSPRVNRGTGELFF. The CDR3 DNA follows: TGTGCCAGCAGCCCCCGGGTCAACAGGGGGACCGGGGAGCTGTTTTTT.

The chain uses TRBV7-9 and TRBJ2-2; 11 bases are shared with TRBD1. V lost 4 bases and J lost 2; bases outside the gene matches: 9. Germline loops: CDR1 SEHNR, CDR2 FQNEAQ (reference sequence). The CDR3 is 18 residues long. The CDR3 reads CASSSLGQGVGNTGELFF. The CDR3 DNA follows: TGTGCCAGCAGCTCCCTGGGACAGGGGGTGGGCAACACCGGGGAGCTGTTTTTT. The complete variable domain, with remaining parts taken from reference TRBV7-9 and TRBJ2-2, reads DTGVSQNPRHKITKRGQNVTFRCDPISEHNRLYWYRQTLGQGPEFLTYFQNEAQLEKSRLLSDRFSAERPKGSFSTLEIQRTEQGDSAMYLCASSSLGQGVGNTGELFFGEGSRLTVL.

This clone was detected once. The chain combines TRBV28 with TRBJ1-5; D gene unclear. CDR3 length: 14 residues. CDR1 and CDR2 from the germline V gene are MDHEN and SYDVKM. V lost 7 bases and J lost 4, with 14 bases in between. The CDR3 region has the DNA TGTGCCAGCATAGGAGGCTTCAGGAATCAGCCCCAGCATTTT. Amino acids: CASIGGFRNQPQHF.

V is TRBV27 and J is TRBJ2-7; 12 nucleotides match TRBD2. V lost 5 bases, J lost 5 bases, and 7 bases stayed unmatched. This CDR3 region has 15 residues. Germline V gives CDR1 MNHEY, CDR2 SMNVEV (reference sequence). The CDR3 nucleotides read TGTGCCAGCAGTCCCCGACTAGCGGGAGCGAACGAGCAGTACTTC. Its translation is CASSPRLAGANEQYF.

Only one count was recorded for this clone. The genes are TRBV11-2 and TRBJ2-7; 8 bases are a match to TRBD1. The CDR3 covers 16 residues. Germline V gives CDR1 SGHAT, CDR2 FQNNGV. The V gene end was trimmed by 0 bases and the J gene end by 1 base; junction bases not matched to a gene: 5. The CDR3 nucleotides are TGTGCCAGCAGCTTAGACCCGGACAGGGCGTCCTACGAGCAGTACTTC. Amino acid sequence: CASSLDPDRASYEQYF.